The clone carrying this TCR beta chain was recorded only once. The target antigen is unknown. The sample comes from a study of cytomegalovirus exposure and HLA in healthy donors. Study findings and constraints: Per a later analysis, HLA-associated TCR beta chains showed more clonal expansion than other, equally common TCR beta chains. A prior analysis recorded that most TCR beta V segments were productive about 90% or about 30% of the time.

The PCR ran on 60 Vbeta and 13 Jbeta primers. TCRdb keeps only in-frame clones here, not all; method: immunoSEQ multiplex PCR. The sample yields 150,000 to 200,000 clones, around 80% seen once. Germline-derived CDR1 and CDR2 are ENHRY and SYGVKD. V was pared by 3 bases and J by 3 bases, with 4 bases of the junction left unmatched. The CDR3 has 15 residues. This receptor was taken from a woman aged 50 to 65 in good health and CMV-seropositive. The chain recombines TRBV10-3 with TRBJ2-7; 11 bases line up with TRBD1. Sequencing was carried out using PBMCs. The DNA of the CDR3 is TGTGCCATCAGTGAACCGGGACAGGGGGTCTACGAGCAGTACTTC. Residues: CAISEPGQGVYEQYF.